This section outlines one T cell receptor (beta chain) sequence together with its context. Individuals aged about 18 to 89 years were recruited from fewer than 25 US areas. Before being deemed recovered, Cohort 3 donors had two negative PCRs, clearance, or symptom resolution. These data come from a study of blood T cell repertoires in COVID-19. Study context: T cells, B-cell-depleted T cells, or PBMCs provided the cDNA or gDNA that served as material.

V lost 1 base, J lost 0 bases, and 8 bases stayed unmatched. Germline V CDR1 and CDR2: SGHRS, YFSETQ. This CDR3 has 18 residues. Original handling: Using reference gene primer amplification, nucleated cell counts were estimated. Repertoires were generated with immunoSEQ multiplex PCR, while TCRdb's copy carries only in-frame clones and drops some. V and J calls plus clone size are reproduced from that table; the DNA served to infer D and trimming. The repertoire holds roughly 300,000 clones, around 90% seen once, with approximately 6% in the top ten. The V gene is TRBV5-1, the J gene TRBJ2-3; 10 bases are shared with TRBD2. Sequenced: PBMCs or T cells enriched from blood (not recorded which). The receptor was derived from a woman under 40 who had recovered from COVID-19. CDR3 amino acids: CASSLRASGGSSTDTQYF. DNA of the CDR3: TGCGCCAGCAGCTTGAGGGCTAGCGGGGGCTCTAGCACAGATACGCAGTATTTT.